The 19 T cell receptor beta chains listed next were all sequenced from one sample in a study of cytomegalovirus exposure and HLA in healthy donors. Repertoires were generated with immunoSEQ multiplex PCR, while TCRdb's copy carries only in-frame clones and drops some. The repertoire includes approximately 110,000 clones, 94% of them detected once, and less than 1.5% sits in the top ten. Source material: PBMCs. Receptor source: a woman between 18 and 30 years old in good health and CMV-seronegative.

The V and J genes are TRBV21-1 and TRBJ2-5; no check of the table's D call, TRBD1, against the DNA was made. TRBV21-1 is classified as a pseudogene. The CDR3 length is 14 residues. The CDR3 protein is CASSKVRQQETQYF. The CDR3 DNA follows: TGTGCCAGCAGCAAAGTTCGACAGCAAGAGACCCAGTACTTC.

The gene calls are TRBV30 and TRBJ1-2; 11 nucleotides match TRBD1. The germline V gene encodes CDR1 GTSNPN and CDR2 SVGIG (reference sequence). The junction had 14 bases not matched to a gene; V was cut back by 3 bases and J by 5 bases. The CDR3 has 17 residues. The DNA of the CDR3 is TGTGCCTGGAGGGCCGGGACAGGGGGATACCTGGGGTATGGCTACACCTTC. This sequence encodes CAWRAGTGGYLGYGYTF.

The genes are TRBV5-1 and TRBJ2-3, with TRBD2 identical over 8 bases. The germline V gene encodes CDR1 SGHRS and CDR2 YFSETQ. V dropped 0 bases and J dropped 1; count of bases not matched to a gene: 4. The CDR3 is 16 amino acids. In DNA form, the CDR3 reads TGCGCCAGCAGCTTGGGTGCGGGAGGCGGCACAGATACGCAGTATTTT. Amino acids: CASSLGAGGGTDTQYF.

The rearrangement links TRBV14 to TRBJ1-1; D is unclear. V was clipped by 4 bases and J by 7 bases, with 13 bases between them. The CDR3 loop spans 13 amino acids. Germline loops: CDR1 SGHDN, CDR2 FVKESK. The CDR3 here is CASSRVTPVEAFF. The CDR3 DNA reads as TGTGCCAGCAGCCGAGTGACTCCGGTTGAAGCTTTCTTT.

The gene calls are TRBV28 and TRBJ2-3; D perhaps matches TRBD1 (6 bases). Trimming left V 7 bases short and J 0 bases short, with 14 bases between. The germline gives CDR1 MDHEN, CDR2 SYDVKM. The CDR3 runs 15 residues. The chain's CDR3 is CASIPAGGSTDTQYF. CDR3 nucleotides: TGTGCCAGCATCCCCGCTGGGGGCAGCACAGATACGCAGTATTTT.

This chain connects TRBV5-1 to TRBJ2-7; D might be TRBD2 (5 bases). CDR1 is SGHRS, CDR2 YFSETQ, per germline. This CDR3 spans 14 amino acids. Trimming cost V 2 bases and J 2 bases, with 11 bases left between them. The CDR3 sequence: CASSFTSQPYEQYF. DNA for the CDR3: TGCGCCAGCAGCTTCACTAGTCAGCCCTACGAGCAGTACTTC. Based on the CDR3 plus reference TRBV5-1 and TRBJ2-7, the full variable domain is KAGVTQTPRYLIKTRGQQVTLSCSPISGHRSVSWYQQTPGQGLQFLFEYFSETQRNKGNFPGRFSGRQFSNSRSEMNVSTLELGDSALYLCASSFTSQPYEQYFGPGTRLTVT.

The chain employs TRBV11-1 and TRBJ2-7; TRBD1 matches at 7 bases. The trim removed 1 base at V and 3 bases at J, leaving 6 bases unmatched. CDR1 SGHAT and CDR2 FQDESV come from the germline V gene (reference sequence). The CDR3 spans 15 residues. The CDR3 region has the DNA TGTGCCAGCAGCTTAGGTTTGGGACAGAACTACGAGCAGTACTTC. Translated: CASSLGLGQNYEQYF.

The CDR3 region is CAWSHRGNQPQHF. The CDR3 nucleotides are TGTGCCTGGAGCCACCGGGGGAATCAGCCCCAGCATTTT. The rearrangement links TRBV30 to TRBJ1-5, with D possibly matching TRBD1 (5 bases). This CDR3 has 13 residues. V was shortened by 3 bases and J by 4 bases, with 10 bases between the two germline ends. Germline V CDR1 and CDR2: GTSNPN, SVGIG (reference sequence). Using reference TRBV30 and TRBJ1-5 for the parts outside the CDR3, the full variable domain is SQTIHQWPATLVQPVGSPLSLECTVEGTSNPNLYWYRQAAGRGLQLLFYSVGIGQISSEVPQNLSASRPQDRQFILSSKKLLLSDSGFYLCAWSHRGNQPQHFGDGTRLSIL.

This clone was found once. The chain joins TRBV4-1 to TRBJ2-7, with a tentative D call TRBD1 (5 bases). Germline values: CDR1 MGHRA, CDR2 YSYEKL. The CDR3 is 16 amino acids. The V end lost 0 bases, the J end lost 2 bases, and 14 bases lay between the germline ends. CDR3 amino acids: CASSQEAGYQTYEQYF. In DNA, the CDR3 is TGCGCCAGCAGCCAAGAGGCAGGGTACCAAACCTACGAGCAGTACTTC.

This rearrangement joins TRBV14 to TRBJ2-7, with TRBD2 matching over 13 bases. The V gene's germline CDR1 is SGHDN and CDR2 FVKESK. The CDR3 contains 14 residues. With V trimmed by 4 bases and J by 9 bases, 6 bases remained unmatched. DNA for the CDR3: TGTGCCAGCAGCCCGGGGACTAGCGGGAACTGGCAGTACTTC. Protein sequence: CASSPGTSGNWQYF.

The chain is built from TRBV7-9 and TRBJ1-1; 7 bases line up with TRBD1. The CDR3 is 13 amino acids. The germline V gene encodes CDR1 SEHNR and CDR2 FQNEAQ (reference sequence). The V and J ends lost 4 bases and 5 bases, in that order; junction bases with no gene match: 4. The CDR3 sequence is CASSSPQGTEAFF. The CDR3 DNA sequence: TGTGCCAGCAGCTCTCCACAGGGGACTGAAGCTTTCTTT.

The gene calls are TRBV4-2 and TRBJ2-7; TRBD2 matches 11 bases. Germline CDR1 is LGHNA and CDR2 is YNFKEQ. This CDR3 spans 19 amino acids. V lost 0 bases, J lost 2 bases, and 12 bases stayed unmatched. CDR3: CASSQDYPGLAEGTYEQYF. For the CDR3, the DNA is TGTGCCAGCAGCCAAGATTATCCGGGACTAGCGGAGGGTACCTACGAGCAGTACTTC.

The V gene is TRBV6-1, the J gene TRBJ1-1; weak D call: TRBD1 (5 bases). Germline lookup yields CDR1 MNHNS and CDR2 SASEGT. There are 14 residues in the CDR3. Trimming shortened V by 8 bases and J by 3 bases, and 16 bases separated the two germline ends. The DNA of the CDR3 is TGTGCCAGCCGTGGGGGGGTGGCGGACACTGAAGCTTTCTTT. Its translation is CASRGGVADTEAFF.

The count of this clone is one. The chain uses TRBV5-1 and TRBJ1-1; 7 nucleotides align to TRBD1. In germline, CDR1 is SGHRS, CDR2 YFSETQ. This CDR3 is 12 amino acids long. V trimming: 4 bases; J trimming: 10 bases; junction bases outside the gene matches: 7. The CDR3 DNA reads as TGCGCCAGCAGCCCCGGACAGGAGGGAGCTTTCTTT. It is translated as CASSPGQEGAFF.

A word on this clone: The same CDR3 can be traced to other DNA sequences in this sample. This rearrangement joins TRBV2 to TRBJ1-2; D perhaps matches TRBD1 (6 bases). CDR3 length: 12 amino acids. Germline CDR1 and CDR2: SNHLY and FYNNEI. V was pared by 7 bases and J by 4 bases, with 10 bases between. CDR3 residues: CASIGGSYGYTF. The CDR3 coding sequence is TGTGCCAGCATTGGGGGCTCCTATGGCTACACCTTC.

The chain combines TRBV27 with TRBJ2-3; no definite D call. V was cut by 5 bases and J by 0 bases, with 12 bases left in between. This CDR3 is built from 15 residues. From germline, CDR1 is MNHEY and CDR2 SMNVEV (reference sequence). The CDR3 here is CASSAQVTSTDTQYF. For the CDR3, the DNA is TGTGCCAGCAGTGCCCAAGTTACTAGCACAGATACGCAGTATTTT.

V usage is TRBV28 and J usage is TRBJ2-3; 8 bases are shared with TRBD1. This CDR3 has 14 amino acids. V dropped 5 bases and J dropped 5; count of bases not matched to a gene: 6. From germline, CDR1 is MDHEN and CDR2 SYDVKM. CDR3 DNA: TGTGCCAGCAGTCAGGGGGCGATCGGAGATACGCAGTATTTT. Translation gives CASSQGAIGDTQYF.

The chain carries TRBV7-6 and TRBJ2-5; 8 bases match TRBD1. This CDR3 region has 14 residues. Trimming took 4 bases from V and 6 from J; bases not matched to a gene: 7. CDR1 and CDR2 (germline): SGHVS, FNYEAQ. The CDR3 bases are TGTGCCAGCAGCTCCCCTCAGGGGGCGAAGACCCAGTACTTC. It is translated as CASSSPQGAKTQYF.

In its sample, this clone was seen a few times. The chain uses TRBV5-4 and TRBJ1-2, with no clear D. The germline gives CDR1 SGHNT, CDR2 YYREEE (reference sequence). CDR3 size: 11 residues. Trimming removed 4 bases at V and 8 bases at J, with 9 bases between. CDR3 bases: TGTGCCAGCAGCAACTTGAACGGCTACACCTTC. Encoded protein: CASSNLNGYTF.